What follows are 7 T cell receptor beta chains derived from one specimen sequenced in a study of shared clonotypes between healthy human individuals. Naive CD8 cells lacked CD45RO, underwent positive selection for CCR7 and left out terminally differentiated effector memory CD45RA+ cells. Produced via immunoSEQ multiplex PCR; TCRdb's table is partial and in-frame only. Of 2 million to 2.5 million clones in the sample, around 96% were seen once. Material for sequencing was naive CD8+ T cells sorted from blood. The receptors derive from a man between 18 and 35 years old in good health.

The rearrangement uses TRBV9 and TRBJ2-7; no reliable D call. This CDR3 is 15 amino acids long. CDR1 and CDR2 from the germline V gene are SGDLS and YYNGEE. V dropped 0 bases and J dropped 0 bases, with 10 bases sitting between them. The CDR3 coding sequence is TGTGCCAGCAGCGTAGAAGACGAGAGCTCCTACGAGCAGTACTTC. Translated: CASSVEDESSYEQYF.

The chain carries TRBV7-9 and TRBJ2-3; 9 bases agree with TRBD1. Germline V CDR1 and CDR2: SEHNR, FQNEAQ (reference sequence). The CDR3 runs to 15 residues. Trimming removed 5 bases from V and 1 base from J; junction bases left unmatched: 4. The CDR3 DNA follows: TGTGCCAGCAGCGACAGGACAGGGGGCACAGATACGCAGTATTTT. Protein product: CASSDRTGGTDTQYF.

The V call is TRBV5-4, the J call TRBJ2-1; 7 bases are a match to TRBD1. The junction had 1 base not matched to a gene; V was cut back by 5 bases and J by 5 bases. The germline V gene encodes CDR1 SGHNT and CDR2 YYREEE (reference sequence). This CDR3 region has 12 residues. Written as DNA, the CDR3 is TGTGCCAGCAGTGGGACAGACAATGAGCAGTTCTTC. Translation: CASSGTDNEQFF.

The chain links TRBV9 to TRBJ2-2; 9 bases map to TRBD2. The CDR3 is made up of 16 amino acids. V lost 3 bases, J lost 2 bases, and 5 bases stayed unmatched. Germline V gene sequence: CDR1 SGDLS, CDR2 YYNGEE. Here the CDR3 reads CASSGLAGVNTGELFF. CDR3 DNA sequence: TGTGCCAGCAGCGGTTTAGCGGGGGTCAACACCGGGGAGCTGTTTTTT.

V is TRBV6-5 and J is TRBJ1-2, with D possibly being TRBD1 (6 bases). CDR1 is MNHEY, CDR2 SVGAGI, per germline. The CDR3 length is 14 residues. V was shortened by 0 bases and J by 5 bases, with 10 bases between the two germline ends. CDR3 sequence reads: CASSYSWDKYGYTF. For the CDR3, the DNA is TGTGCCAGCAGTTACTCCTGGGACAAATATGGCTACACCTTC.

The CDR3 loop reads CVVRAKNIQYF. CDR3 nucleotide sequence: TGTGTCGTTAGAGCCAAAAACATTCAGTACTTC. The chain has TRBV6-5 and TRBJ2-4; D unresolved. The CDR3 runs 11 residues. Germline V gene lookup returns CDR1 MNHEY and CDR2 SVGAGI.

The CDR3 sequence is CASSFMGGYGYTF. The CDR3 DNA follows: TGTGCCAGCAGTTTTATGGGGGGATATGGCTACACCTTC. The chain is built from TRBV27 and TRBJ1-2; TRBD1 might be the D (5 bases). This CDR3 is built from 13 residues. V was cut by 3 bases and J by 5 bases, with 10 bases left in between. The germline gives CDR1 MNHEY, CDR2 SMNVEV (reference sequence).